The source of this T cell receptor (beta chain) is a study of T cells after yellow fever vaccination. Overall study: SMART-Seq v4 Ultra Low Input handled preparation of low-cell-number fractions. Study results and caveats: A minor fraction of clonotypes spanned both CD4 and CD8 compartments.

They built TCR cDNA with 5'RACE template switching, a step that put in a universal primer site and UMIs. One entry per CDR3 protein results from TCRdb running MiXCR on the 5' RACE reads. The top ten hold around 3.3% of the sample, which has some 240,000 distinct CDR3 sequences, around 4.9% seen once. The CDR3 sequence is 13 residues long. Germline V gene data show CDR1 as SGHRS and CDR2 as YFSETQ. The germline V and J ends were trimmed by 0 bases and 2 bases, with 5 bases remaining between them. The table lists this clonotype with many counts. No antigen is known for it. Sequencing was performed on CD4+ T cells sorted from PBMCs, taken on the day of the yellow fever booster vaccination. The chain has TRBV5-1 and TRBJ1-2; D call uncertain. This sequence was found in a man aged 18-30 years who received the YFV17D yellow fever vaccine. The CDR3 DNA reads TGCGCCAGCAGCTTGGCAGTCAACTATGGCTACACCTTC. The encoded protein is CASSLAVNYGYTF.